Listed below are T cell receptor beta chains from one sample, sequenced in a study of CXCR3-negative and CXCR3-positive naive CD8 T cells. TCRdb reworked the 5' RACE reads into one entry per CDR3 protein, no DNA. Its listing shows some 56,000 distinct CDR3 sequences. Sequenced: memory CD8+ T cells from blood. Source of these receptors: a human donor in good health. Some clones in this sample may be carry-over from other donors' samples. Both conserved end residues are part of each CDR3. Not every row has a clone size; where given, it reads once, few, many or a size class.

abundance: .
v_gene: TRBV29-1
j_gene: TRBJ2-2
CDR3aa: CSVESSRANTGELFF

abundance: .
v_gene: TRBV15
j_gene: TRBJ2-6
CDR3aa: CATRTGDLSGANVLTF

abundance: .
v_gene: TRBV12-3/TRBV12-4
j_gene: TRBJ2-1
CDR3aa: CASSTIRNEQFF

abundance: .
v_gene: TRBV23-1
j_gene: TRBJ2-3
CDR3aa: CASSQGTETSTDTQYF

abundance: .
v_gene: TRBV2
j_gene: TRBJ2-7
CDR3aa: CAILLRKGSYEQYF

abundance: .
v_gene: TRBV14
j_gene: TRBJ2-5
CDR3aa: CASSTRLTQETQYF

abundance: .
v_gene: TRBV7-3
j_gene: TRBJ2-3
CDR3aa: CASSLDSADTQYF

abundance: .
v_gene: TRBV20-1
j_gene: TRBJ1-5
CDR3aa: CSASGGNQPQHF

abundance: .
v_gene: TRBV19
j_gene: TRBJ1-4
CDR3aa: CASSWEGSLAEKLFF

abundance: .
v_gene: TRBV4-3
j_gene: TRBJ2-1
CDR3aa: CASSRTGMNEQFF

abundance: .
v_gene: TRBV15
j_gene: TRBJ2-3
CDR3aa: CATSLGQGASDTQYF

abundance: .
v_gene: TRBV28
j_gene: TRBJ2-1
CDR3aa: CASSLGDEAVSSYNEQFF

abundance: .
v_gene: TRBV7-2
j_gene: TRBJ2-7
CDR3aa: CASSRWTGGSYEQYF

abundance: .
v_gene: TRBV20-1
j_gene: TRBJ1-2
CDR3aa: CSAREQGGYGYTF

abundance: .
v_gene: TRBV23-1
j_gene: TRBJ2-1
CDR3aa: CASSQSGAGANEQFF

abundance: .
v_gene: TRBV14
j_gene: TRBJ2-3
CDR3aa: CASSRGGGMDTQYF

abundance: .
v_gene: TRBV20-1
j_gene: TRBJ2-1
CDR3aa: CSARLAGDNEQFF

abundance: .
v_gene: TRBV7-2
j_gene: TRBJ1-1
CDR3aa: CASSLVEVGNTEAFF

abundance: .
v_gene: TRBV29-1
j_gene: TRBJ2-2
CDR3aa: CSVETGFYTGELFF

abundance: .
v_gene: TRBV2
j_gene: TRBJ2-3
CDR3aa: CASSVLAPTDTQYF

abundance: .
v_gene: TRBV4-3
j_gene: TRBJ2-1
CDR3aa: CASSPGTGIGEQFF

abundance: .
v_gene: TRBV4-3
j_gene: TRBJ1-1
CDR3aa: CASSQDFPSLNTEAFF

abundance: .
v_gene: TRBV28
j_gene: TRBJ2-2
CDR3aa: CPSSLGFTGELFF

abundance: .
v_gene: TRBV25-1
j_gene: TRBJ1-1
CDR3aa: CASSELGLRDSSNTEAFF

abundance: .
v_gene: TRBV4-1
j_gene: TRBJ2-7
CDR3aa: CASSQGPLSYEQYF

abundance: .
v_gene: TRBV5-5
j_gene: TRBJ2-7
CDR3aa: CASSYLAGTYEQYF

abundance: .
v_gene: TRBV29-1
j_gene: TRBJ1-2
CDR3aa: CSVRQEANYGYTF

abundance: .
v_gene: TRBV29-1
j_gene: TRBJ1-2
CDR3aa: CSVEDPYGYTF

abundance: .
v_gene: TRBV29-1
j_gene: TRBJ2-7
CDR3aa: CSVEVGADSYEQYF

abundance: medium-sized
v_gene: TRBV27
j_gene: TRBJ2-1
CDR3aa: CASRPRDGEQFF

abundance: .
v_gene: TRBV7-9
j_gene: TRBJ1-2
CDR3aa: CASSLAGQGDYGYTF

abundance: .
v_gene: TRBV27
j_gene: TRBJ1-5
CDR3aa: CATSGATGGNQPQHF

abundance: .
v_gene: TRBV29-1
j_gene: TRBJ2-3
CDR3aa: CSVEPLGLAGSTDTQYF

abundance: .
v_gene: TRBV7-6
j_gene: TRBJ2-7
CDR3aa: CASSRSGAKDYEQYF

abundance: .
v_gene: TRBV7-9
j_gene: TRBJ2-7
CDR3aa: CASTLGSAEQYF

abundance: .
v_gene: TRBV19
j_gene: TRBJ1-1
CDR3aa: CASSLVGGPEAFF

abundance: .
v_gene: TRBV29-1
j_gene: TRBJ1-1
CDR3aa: CSARGPDNTEAFF

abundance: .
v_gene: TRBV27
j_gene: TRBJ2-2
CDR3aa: CASRGPNTGELFF

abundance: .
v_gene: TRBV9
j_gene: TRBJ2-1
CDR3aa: CASSASSTGNYNEQFF

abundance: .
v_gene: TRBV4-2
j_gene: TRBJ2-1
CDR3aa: CASSQGGTSGVGEQFF

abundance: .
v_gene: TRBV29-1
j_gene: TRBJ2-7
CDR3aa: CSVQVAGGPYEQYF

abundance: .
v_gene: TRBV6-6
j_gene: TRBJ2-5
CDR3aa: CASIGPGGKETQYF

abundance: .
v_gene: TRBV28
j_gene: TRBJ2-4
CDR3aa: CASSFFGVAKNIQYF

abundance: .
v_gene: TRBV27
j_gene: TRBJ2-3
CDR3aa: CASSPLGLAGVGDTQYF

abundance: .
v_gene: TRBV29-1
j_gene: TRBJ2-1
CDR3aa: CSVIIRGENEQFF